This TCR beta chain was recovered during a study of OX40 agonist ivuxolimab in advanced cancers. General observations from the study: Clones of CD4+ and CD8+ blood T cells grew by week 6 at doses of 0.1 to 3.0 mg/kg. It was not determined which antigens were specifically recognized by the peripheral T cells that had undergone clonal expansion. The study found among the lowest clonal expansion in partial responders at 0.1-3.0 mg/kg. The study found that CD8+ T cells averaged more expanded clones than CD4+.

V shed 7 bases and J shed 0 bases, with 14 bases lying between them. Germline V gene sequence: CDR1 MDHEN, CDR2 SYDVKM. The CDR3 is 15 residues long. Profiling relied on immunoSEQ multiplex PCR, and the TCRdb table lists in-frame clones only, not all of them. The data hold 15,000 to 20,000 clones, with around nine tenths observed a single time. Comment on this clone: Its antigen is undetermined.

Here the sequenced sample was CD4+ or CD8+ T cells sorted from blood, taken in a trial of the OX40 agonist ivuxolimab. The chain recombines TRBV28 with TRBJ2-3; D is ambiguous. The TCR was taken from an adult with an advanced solid tumor such as melanoma, head and neck, liver or kidney cancer. CDR3 residues: CASKPHGTSTDTQYF. DNA for the CDR3: TGTGCCAGCAAGCCTCACGGAACTAGCACAGATACGCAGTATTTT.